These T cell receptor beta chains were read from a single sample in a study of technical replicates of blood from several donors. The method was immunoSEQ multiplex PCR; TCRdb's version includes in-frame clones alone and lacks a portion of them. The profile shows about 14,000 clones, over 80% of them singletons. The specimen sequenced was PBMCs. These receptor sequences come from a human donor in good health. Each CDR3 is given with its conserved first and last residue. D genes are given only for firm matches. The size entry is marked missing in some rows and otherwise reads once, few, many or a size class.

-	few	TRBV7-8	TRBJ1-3	CASSLEGTITGNTIYF	TGTGCCAGCAGTCTTGAGGGTACGATTACTGGAAACACCATATATTTT
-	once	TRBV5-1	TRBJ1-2	CASSLETTVEGYTF	TGCGCCAGCAGCTTGGAGACGACGGTGGAGGGCTACACCTTC
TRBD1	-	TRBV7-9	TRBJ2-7	CASRSDRGGYEQYF	TGTGCCAGCAGATCCGACAGGGGTGGCTACGAGCAGTACTTC
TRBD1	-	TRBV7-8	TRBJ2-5	CASSLAGTEETQYF	TGTGCCAGCAGCTTAGCTGGGACAGAAGAGACCCAGTACTTC
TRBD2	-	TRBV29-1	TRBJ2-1	CSVGTSLDEQFF	TGCAGCGTTGGGACTAGCTTAGATGAGCAGTTCTTC
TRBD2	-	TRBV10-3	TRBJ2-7	CAISEPGASGTNEQYF	TGTGCCATCAGTGAGCCCGGAGCTAGCGGGACCAACGAGCAGTACTTC
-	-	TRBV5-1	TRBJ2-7	CASSFGRGAYEQYF	TGCGCCAGCAGCTTCGGTAGGGGCGCCTACGAGCAGTACTTC
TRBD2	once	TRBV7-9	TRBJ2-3	CASSLGGLAGSTDTQYF	TGTGCCAGCAGCTTAGGGGGACTAGCGGGGTCCACAGATACGCAGTATTTT
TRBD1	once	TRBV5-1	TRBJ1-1	CASSLGRGLTEAFF	TGCGCCAGCAGCTTGGGCAGGGGGCTCACTGAAGCTTTCTTT
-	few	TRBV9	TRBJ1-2	CASSAHDRFYGYTF	TGTGCCAGCAGCGCCCATGACAGGTTCTATGGCTACACCTTC
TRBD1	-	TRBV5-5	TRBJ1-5	CASSRTGGDQPQHF	TGTGCCAGCAGCCGTACAGGGGGCGATCAGCCCCAGCATTTT
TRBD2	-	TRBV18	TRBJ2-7	CASSPREGTLSYEQYF	TGTGCCAGCTCACCACGGGAGGGAACACTCTCCTACGAGCAGTACTTC
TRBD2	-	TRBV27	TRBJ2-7	CASSLGERGREGNEQYF	TGTGCCAGCAGTTTAGGGGAACGGGGGCGGGAGGGGAACGAGCAGTACTTC
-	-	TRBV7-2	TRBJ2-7	CASSIDRREQYF	TGTGCCAGCAGCATCGATCGTCGGGAGCAGTACTTC
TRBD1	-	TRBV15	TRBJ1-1	CATSTRKTPGTGMNTEAFF	TGTGCCACCAGCACCAGAAAAACCCCCGGGACAGGTATGAACACTGAAGCTTTCTTT
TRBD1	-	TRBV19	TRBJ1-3	CASSPGTGGSGNTIYF	TGTGCCAGTAGTCCTGGGACAGGGGGCTCTGGAAACACCATATATTTT